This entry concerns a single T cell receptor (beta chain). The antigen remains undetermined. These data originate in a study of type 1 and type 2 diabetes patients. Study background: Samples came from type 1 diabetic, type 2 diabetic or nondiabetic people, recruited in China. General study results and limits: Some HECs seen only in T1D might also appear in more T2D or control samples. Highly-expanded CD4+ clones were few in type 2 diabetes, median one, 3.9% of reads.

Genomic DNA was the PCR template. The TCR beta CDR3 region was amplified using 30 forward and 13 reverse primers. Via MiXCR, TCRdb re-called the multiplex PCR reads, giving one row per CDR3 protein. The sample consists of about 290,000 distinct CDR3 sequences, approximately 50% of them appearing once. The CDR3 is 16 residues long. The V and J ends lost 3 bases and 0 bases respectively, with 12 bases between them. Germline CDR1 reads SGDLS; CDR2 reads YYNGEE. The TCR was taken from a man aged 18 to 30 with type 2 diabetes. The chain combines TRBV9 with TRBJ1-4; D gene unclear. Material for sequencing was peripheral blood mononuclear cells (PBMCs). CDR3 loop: CASSGTSFATNEKLFF. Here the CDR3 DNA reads TGTGCCAGCAGCGGAACCTCATTCGCAACTAATGAAAAACTGTTTTTT. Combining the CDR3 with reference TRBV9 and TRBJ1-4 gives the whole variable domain DSGVTQTPKHLITATGQRVTLRCSPRSGDLSVYWYQQSLDQGLQFLIQYYNGEERAKGNILERFSAQQFPDLHSELNLSSLELGDSALYFCASSGTSFATNEKLFFGSGTQLSVL.